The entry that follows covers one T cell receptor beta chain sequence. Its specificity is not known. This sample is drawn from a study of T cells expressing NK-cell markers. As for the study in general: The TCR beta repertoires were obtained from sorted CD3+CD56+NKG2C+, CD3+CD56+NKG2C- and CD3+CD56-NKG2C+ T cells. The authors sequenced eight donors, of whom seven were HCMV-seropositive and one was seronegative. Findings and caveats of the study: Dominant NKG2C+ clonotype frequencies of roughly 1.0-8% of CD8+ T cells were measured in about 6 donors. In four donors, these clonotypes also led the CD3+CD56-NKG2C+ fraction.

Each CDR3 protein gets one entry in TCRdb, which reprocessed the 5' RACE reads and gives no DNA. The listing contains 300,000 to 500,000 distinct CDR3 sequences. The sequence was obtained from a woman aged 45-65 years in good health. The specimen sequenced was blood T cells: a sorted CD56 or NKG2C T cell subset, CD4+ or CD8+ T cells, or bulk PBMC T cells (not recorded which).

Here the CDR3 reads CATSDFTGRAGNEQFF. This chain uses TRBV24-1 with TRBJ2-1; without DNA, the TCRdb call of TRBD2 cannot be checked. Germline CDR1 and CDR2: KGHDR and SFDVKD. This CDR3 region has 16 residues.